The rows below give T cell receptor beta chains drawn from one sample of a study of OX40 agonist ivuxolimab in advanced cancers. Measured with immunoSEQ multiplex PCR; TCRdb has only the in-frame clones, and not every one. The top ten clones hold over 13% of a sample with 25,000 to 30,000 clones, roughly 85% of them seen once. The sample here was CD4+ or CD8+ T cells sorted from blood, taken in a trial of the OX40 agonist ivuxolimab. These receptors were collected from an adult with an advanced solid tumor such as melanoma, head and neck, liver or kidney cancer. Both conserved end residues are part of each CDR3. The order of the fields is J gene, V gene, clone size, D gene, CDR3 protein, CDR3 DNA. D genes are given only for firm matches. Size is stated for part of the rows, as once, few or many counts, or as a class when the clone is expanded.

TRBJ1-5 | TRBV30 | once | . | CAWSVRRAGSNQPQHF | TGTGCCTGGAGTGTACGAAGGGCTGGTAGCAATCAGCCCCAGCATTTT
TRBJ2-2 | TRBV5-1 | . | . | CASSPWTENTGELFF | TGCGCCAGCAGCCCGTGGACGGAGAACACCGGGGAGCTGTTTTTT
TRBJ2-2 | TRBV9 | . | . | CASSVGWLGIETANTGELFF | TGTGCCAGCAGCGTAGGATGGTTGGGGATAGAGACTGCGAACACCGGGGAGCTGTTTTTT
TRBJ2-3 | TRBV4-2 | . | TRBD2 | CASSTPQDGAGGPADTQYF | TGTGCCAGCAGCACACCCCAGGACGGGGCGGGAGGGCCGGCAGATACGCAGTATTTT
TRBJ2-7 | TRBV9 | . | . | CASSGSKGEVSEQYF | TGTGCCAGCAGCGGAAGTAAAGGGGAAGTTTCCGAGCAGTACTTC
TRBJ2-7 | TRBV4-1 | few | . | CASSQDNRRTYEQYF | TGCGCCAGCAGCCAAGATAACCGGCGTACCTACGAGCAGTACTTC
TRBJ2-7 | TRBV30 | . | TRBD1 | CAWSVGRGLEQYF | TGTGCCTGGAGTGTAGGCAGGGGGCTCGAGCAGTACTTC
TRBJ2-1 | TRBV4-1 | . | . | CASSQDSDEQFF | TGCGCCAGCAGCCAAGATTCGGATGAGCAGTTCTTC
TRBJ2-2 | TRBV30 | . | . | CAWSGINTGELFF | TGTGCCTGGAGCGGGATCAACACCGGGGAGCTGTTTTTT
TRBJ2-3 | TRBV9 | . | . | CASSVGDRRADTQYF | TGTGCCAGCAGCGTAGGGGACCGTAGGGCAGATACGCAGTATTTT
TRBJ2-7 | TRBV27 | . | TRBD2 | CASSLGGGYEQYF | TGTGCCAGCAGTTTAGGGGGGGGCTACGAGCAGTACTTC
TRBJ2-2 | TRBV6-6 | . | . | CASSYYRNTGELFF | TGTGCCAGCAGTTACTACAGAAACACCGGGGAGCTGTTTTTT
TRBJ1-6 | TRBV23-1 | few | . | CASSQSGRQGPSSYNSPLHF | TGCGCCAGCAGTCAATCAGGGAGGCAGGGGCCTAGCTCCTATAATTCACCCCTCCACTTT
TRBJ2-1 | TRBV30 | once | . | CAWSPGTSNSLQFF | TGTGCCTGGAGTCCCGGGACATCGAATTCACTGCAGTTCTTC
TRBJ1-2 | TRBV2 | . | . | CASDSTGTYGYTF | TGTGCCAGCGACTCCACAGGGACCTATGGCTACACCTTC
TRBJ1-1 | TRBV4-1 | . | . | CASSPRMGIMNTEAFF | TGCGCCAGCAGCCCCCGCATGGGGATTATGAACACTGAAGCTTTCTTT
TRBJ1-1 | TRBV14 | . | TRBD1 | CASSQEQGYMNTEAFF | TGTGCCAGCAGCCAAGAACAGGGGTACATGAACACTGAAGCTTTCTTT
TRBJ1-5 | TRBV6-6 | once | . | CASSPGGNQPQHF | TGTGCCAGCAGCCCAGGGGGCAATCAGCCCCAGCATTTT
TRBJ2-1 | TRBV11-3 | . | . | CASSLESGPNNEQFF | TGTGCCAGCAGCTTAGAATCCGGGCCCAACAATGAGCAGTTCTTC
TRBJ1-6 | TRBV4-1 | . | TRBD1 | CASSQVGTGSSPLHF | TGCGCCAGCAGCCAAGTTGGGACAGGGAGTTCACCCCTCCACTTT
TRBJ2-7 | TRBV4-3 | . | . | CASSQDSLSYEQYF | TGCGCCAGCAGCCAGGACAGTCTCTCCTACGAGCAGTACTTC
TRBJ2-7 | TRBV27 | . | TRBD1 | CASSPWTGPYEQYF | TGTGCCAGCAGTCCCTGGACAGGGCCCTACGAGCAGTACTTC
TRBJ2-3 | TRBV6-5 | few | . | CASSEVGITDTQYF | TGTGCCAGCAGTGAAGTGGGGATCACAGATACGCAGTATTTT
TRBJ1-1 | TRBV4-2 | . | TRBD1 | CASSRGLAEAFF | TGTGCCAGCAGTAGGGGGCTCGCTGAAGCTTTCTTT
TRBJ2-4 | TRBV7-8 | . | TRBD2 | CASSSSFRLAGGLAKNIQYF | TGTGCCAGCAGCTCAAGCTTTCGACTAGCGGGGGGGCTAGCCAAAAACATTCAGTACTTC
TRBJ2-5 | TRBV6-5 | . | TRBD2 | CASSYSSGGETQYF | TGTGCCAGCAGTTACTCGAGCGGGGGGGAGACCCAGTACTTC
TRBJ1-2 | TRBV29-1 | . | . | CSVEGQGNYGYTF | TGCAGCGTTGAAGGGCAGGGTAACTATGGCTACACCTTC
TRBJ2-3 | TRBV27 | . | . | CASRSRNNYGRTDTQYF | TGTGCCAGCAGGAGTCGAAATAACTACGGTCGCACAGATACGCAGTATTTT
TRBJ2-7 | TRBV27 | . | . | CASSLSMGDGEYF | TGTGCCAGCAGTTTGTCGATGGGGGACGGCGAGTACTTC
TRBJ2-7 | TRBV6-1 | . | . | CASSSNDEQYF | TGTGCCAGCAGTTCTAACGACGAGCAGTACTTC
TRBJ2-2 | TRBV5-1 | . | TRBD2 | CASSSSGSNTGELFF | TGCGCCAGCAGCTCTAGCGGGTCGAACACCGGGGAGCTGTTTTTT
TRBJ2-7 | TRBV5-5 | few | . | CASSLGSGSYEQYF | TGTGCCAGCAGCTTGGGGAGTGGGTCCTACGAGCAGTACTTC
TRBJ2-7 | TRBV4-1 | . | . | CASSRSSTGVPEQYF | TGCGCCAGCAGCCGTTCGTCGACAGGAGTTCCCGAGCAGTACTTC
TRBJ2-5 | TRBV29-1 | . | . | CSVEPGSGETQYF | TGCAGCGTTGAGCCTGGGTCGGGGGAGACCCAGTACTTC
TRBJ2-1 | TRBV4-2 | . | TRBD1 | CASSQAGTVGEQFF | TGTGCCAGCAGCCAAGCCGGGACAGTGGGTGAGCAGTTCTTC
TRBJ2-7 | TRBV19 | . | TRBD1 | CASSAGTGKFYEQYF | TGTGCCAGTAGTGCTGGGACAGGGAAATTCTACGAGCAGTACTTC
TRBJ2-6 | TRBV6-6 | . | TRBD1 | CASNRGNSGANVLTF | TGTGCCAGTAACAGGGGGAACTCTGGGGCCAACGTCCTGACTTTC
TRBJ1-2 | TRBV19 | medium-sized | . | CASTAGVLYGYTF | TGTGCCAGTACGGCAGGGGTTCTCTATGGCTACACCTTC
TRBJ2-7 | TRBV5-8 | . | . | CASSLVLWHHYEQYF | TGTGCCAGCAGCTTGGTTTTATGGCACCACTACGAGCAGTACTTC
TRBJ2-1 | TRBV4-1 | few | TRBD1 | CASSPRDRVNPLGDNEQFF | TGCGCCAGCAGCCCAAGGGACAGGGTGAACCCCCTTGGGGACAATGAGCAGTTCTTC
TRBJ2-3 | TRBV4-2 | . | TRBD2 | CASSQGLSGLAGGPTDTQYF | TGTGCCAGCAGCCAAGGCCTTTCGGGACTAGCGGGAGGGCCAACGGATACGCAGTATTTT
TRBJ2-7 | TRBV27 | . | . | CASSLYPTSYEQYF | TGTGCCAGCAGTTTATATCCGACCTCCTACGAGCAGTACTTC
TRBJ1-6 | TRBV7-2 | . | TRBD1 | CASTTSDRLRSPLHF | TGTGCCAGCACCACATCGGACAGGCTTAGATCACCCCTCCACTTT
TRBJ1-4 | TRBV11-2 | . | . | CASSLNAEKLFF | TGTGCCAGCAGCTTAAATGCGGAAAAACTGTTTTTT